These T cell receptor beta chains were read from a single sample in a study of PD-L1 blockade in urothelial cancer. TCRdb's copy holds only in-frame clones and misses some; the assay was immunoSEQ multiplex PCR. The sample carries 40,000 to 45,000 clones, roughly 86% recorded once. The sample in question was PBMCs, obtained around atezolizumab (anti-PD-L1) treatment. Receptors were obtained from a man between 65 and 85 years old with urothelial cancer. The CDR3 runs from the conserved cysteine through the conserved F or W. A D gene is named only where the DNA matches it firmly. Clone size is given for some rows only: seen once, a few or many times, or a class if the clone is expanded.

cdr3_nt	cdr3_aa	j_call	clone_size	d_call	v_call
TGTGCCAGTACTACTTCCGGGACAGGCCCTTATGGCTACACCTTC	CASTTSGTGPYGYTF	TRBJ1-2	.	TRBD1	TRBV19
TGCAGCGTTTACGGGACAGGGAACACCGGGGAGCTGTTTTTT	CSVYGTGNTGELFF	TRBJ2-2	few	TRBD1	TRBV29-1
TGTGCCAGCAGCGTAGGGTGGGGACTAGGAGGCTACGAGCAGTACTTC	CASSVGWGLGGYEQYF	TRBJ2-7	.	TRBD2	TRBV9
TGTGCCAGCAGTGACTCCACCGGGACCGGGGAGCTGTTTTTT	CASSDSTGTGELFF	TRBJ2-2	.	.	TRBV2
TGCGCCAGCAGCCGTCAAATTCAAGCGAAGGGCACAGATACGCAGTATTTT	CASSRQIQAKGTDTQYF	TRBJ2-3	.	.	TRBV5-1
TGTGCCACCGGGACAGGGGGGGCCAAAAACATTCAGTACTTC	CATGTGGAKNIQYF	TRBJ2-4	few	TRBD1	TRBV19
TGCGCCAGCAGCTTGGGCAGTCCCAACACTGAAGCTTTCTTT	CASSLGSPNTEAFF	TRBJ1-1	.	.	TRBV5-1
TGTGCCAGCTCACAAACCGGGATTAACACTGAAGCTTTCTTT	CASSQTGINTEAFF	TRBJ1-1	.	.	TRBV18
TGTGCCAGCTCACCTGGCTTAGGGGGCGAAACAGATACGCAGTATTTT	CASSPGLGGETDTQYF	TRBJ2-3	.	TRBD1	TRBV18
TGTGCCAGTAGTTCCTACTTCATGAACACTGAAGCTTTCTTT	CASSSYFMNTEAFF	TRBJ1-1	.	.	TRBV19
TGCGCCGGACCGGGACAGGGGGCAGGGGAGCAGTACTTC	CAGPGQGAGEQYF	TRBJ2-5	.	TRBD1	TRBV5-1
TGTGCCAGCAGCCCGCGACAGGGAGCTGAAGCTTTCTTT	CASSPRQGAEAFF	TRBJ1-1	.	TRBD1	TRBV7-2
TGTGCCTGGAGGCGAAAATCCTCCATGTACGAGCAGTACTTC	CAWRRKSSMYEQYF	TRBJ2-7	.	.	TRBV30
TGTGCCACCAGCACCCGGACGAGGGGGCTTAATGAGCAGTTCTTC	CATSTRTRGLNEQFF	TRBJ2-1	few	TRBD1	TRBV15
TGTGCCAGTAGTATAGCAGGGGGCATCACTGAAGCTTTCTTT	CASSIAGGITEAFF	TRBJ1-1	.	TRBD1	TRBV19
TGTGCCAGTAGTATAGGATGGACAACAGAAGAGACCCAGTACTTC	CASSIGWTTEETQYF	TRBJ2-5	.	.	TRBV19
TGTGCCAGCAGTTTCGGGGCGGGAGGGCCCCCCGGGGAGCTGTTTTTT	CASSFGAGGPPGELFF	TRBJ2-2	few	TRBD2	TRBV27
TGTGCCAGCAGCTTTGGGACTAGCGGATCCTACAATGAGCAGTTCTTC	CASSFGTSGSYNEQFF	TRBJ2-1	.	TRBD2	TRBV11-3
TGTGCCAGCAGCACTAGCGGGAGTCTTAATACGCAGTATTTT	CASSTSGSLNTQYF	TRBJ2-3	.	TRBD2	TRBV28
TGTGCCAGCAGTCGGGACAGGGGGACTGAAGCTTTCTTT	CASSRDRGTEAFF	TRBJ1-1	.	TRBD1	TRBV7-3
TGTGCCAGCAGAACGACCGGGACACCCAGAGAGCAGTTCTTC	CASRTTGTPREQFF	TRBJ2-1	.	.	TRBV28
TGTGCCAGTAGTATTGGGGACACGAGCTCGCTTGAAGCTTTCTTT	CASSIGDTSSLEAFF	TRBJ1-1	.	.	TRBV19
TGTGCCAGCCTAAACCGGGACAGGAACAGCAATCAGCCCCAGCATTTT	CASLNRDRNSNQPQHF	TRBJ1-5	.	TRBD1	TRBV19
TGTGCCAGCAGCTTAAACAGGGTAAATGGCTACACCTTC	CASSLNRVNGYTF	TRBJ1-2	.	.	TRBV7-3
TGTGCCAGTAGTATAGGTAGCTCAGGGCGAGCGAATTCACCCCTCCACTTT	CASSIGSSGRANSPLHF	TRBJ1-6	.	.	TRBV19
TGTGCCAGCAGCTTGGCCCCGGATCAGCCCCAGCATTTT	CASSLAPDQPQHF	TRBJ1-5	.	.	TRBV5-5
TGTGCCAGCTCACCCCGGGACAGGTACAATGAGCAGTTCTTC	CASSPRDRYNEQFF	TRBJ2-1	.	TRBD1	TRBV18
TGTGCCATAGGCCCGGGACTGGGAGGTGGTGGCTACACCTTC	CAIGPGLGGGGYTF	TRBJ1-2	.	.	TRBV10-3
TGCAGCGTCTCACAGGGGGACCATGGCTACACCTTC	CSVSQGDHGYTF	TRBJ1-2	.	TRBD1	TRBV29-1
TGTGCCAGCAGTTTTCGGCAGGGCTTAGCCTCTGGGGCCAACGTCCTGACTTTC	CASSFRQGLASGANVLTF	TRBJ2-6	once	.	TRBV28
TGTGCCAGCAGTCCGAACAGGGGCACTAATGAAAAACTGTTTTTT	CASSPNRGTNEKLFF	TRBJ1-4	many	TRBD1	TRBV6-6
TGTGCCAGCAGCCCGTCCCCAGGGAACTATGGCTACACCTTC	CASSPSPGNYGYTF	TRBJ1-2	few	.	TRBV7-6
TGTGCCAGCAGTTATTCGACAGGCGGTGAGCAGTTCTTC	CASSYSTGGEQFF	TRBJ2-1	.	.	TRBV27
TGCAGTGCTCCCCAGGGCAACGAGCAGTACTTC	CSAPQGNEQYF	TRBJ2-7	.	.	TRBV20-1
TGTGCCAGCAGCCCGACTAGCGGGAGGGCGTACAATGAGCAGTTCTTC	CASSPTSGRAYNEQFF	TRBJ2-1	.	TRBD2	TRBV11-1
TGCGCCAGCAGCATCGGGACAGGGAAGGTTAGGGTAATCTTC	CASSIGTGKVRVIF	TRBJ2-1	.	TRBD1	TRBV5-1
TGCGCCAGCAGCCAAGATCAGGGGCCTAGCACAGATACGCAGTATTTT	CASSQDQGPSTDTQYF	TRBJ2-3	once	.	TRBV4-1
TGTGCCAGCAGCTCGACGGCTAGCGGGGGTCGCACAGATACGCAGTATTTT	CASSSTASGGRTDTQYF	TRBJ2-3	.	TRBD2	TRBV7-6
TGCGCCAGCAGCTTGGAACAGATCCAAGAGACCCAGTACTTC	CASSLEQIQETQYF	TRBJ2-5	.	.	TRBV5-1
TGTGCCAGCAGCCACAACTCCGGGACAGGGGCTGGAAACACCATATATTTT	CASSHNSGTGAGNTIYF	TRBJ1-3	.	TRBD1	TRBV5-5
TGTGCCAGCAGCTCACTAGCGGGGAAGGAGTTCTTC	CASSSLAGKEFF	TRBJ2-1	few	TRBD2	TRBV5-4
TGTGCCAGCAGCGATCGAGGAGGACTAGCGGGGATACGGGGGGAGCTGTTTTTT	CASSDRGGLAGIRGELFF	TRBJ2-2	.	TRBD2	TRBV5-4
TGTGCCAGCAGCTCCCGGGACAGGGAAAGCTACGAGCAGTACTTC	CASSSRDRESYEQYF	TRBJ2-7	few	TRBD1	TRBV5-5
TGTGCCAGCAGCTTACGGACAGCCAGCGAAGCTTTCTTT	CASSLRTASEAFF	TRBJ1-1	.	.	TRBV7-9
TGTGCCAGCAGCTTAGCCCGGACTAGCGGGAGGACAGATACGCAGTATTTT	CASSLARTSGRTDTQYF	TRBJ2-3	.	TRBD2	TRBV7-9
TGTGCCAGCAGTGAAGCGAGCGGGAGGGCGAACACCGGGGAGCTGTTTTTT	CASSEASGRANTGELFF	TRBJ2-2	.	TRBD2	TRBV6-1
TGCGCCAGCAACGGGACAGGCGTGAACAATGAGCAGTTCTTC	CASNGTGVNNEQFF	TRBJ2-1	medium-sized	TRBD1	TRBV10-1
TGTGCCAGCAGCTGGGCGGGTAGCGGGACGGGAGATACGCAGTATTTT	CASSWAGSGTGDTQYF	TRBJ2-3	.	TRBD2	TRBV5-4
TGTGCCAGCAGAAAACACCGTGGACAGGGATCCTACAATGAGCAGTTCTTC	CASRKHRGQGSYNEQFF	TRBJ2-1	.	.	TRBV21-1